This TCR beta chain appears in the sequencing data of a study of blood T cell repertoires in COVID-19. About the research overall: From the United States, Italy and Spain came samples of acute and convalescent COVID-19.

Trimming cost V 4 bases and J 6 bases; bases outside gene matches: 7. The CDR3 runs 15 residues. The germline CDR1 and CDR2 sequences are SGHTA and FQGNSA. Per the original methods: Using reference gene primer amplification, nucleated cell counts were estimated. This table comes from immunoSEQ multiplex PCR, and its TCRdb copy is limited to in-frame clones, with some not included. That table gives V, J and clone size, and the DNA gave D and trimming. Of approximately 200,000 clones listed, roughly nine tenths are singletons. The TCR was taken from a man aged 40-49 years with active or convalescent COVID-19. V gene TRBV7-2 combines with J gene TRBJ2-7; the match to TRBD1 covers 12 bases. The sample was peripheral blood. The CDR3 DNA is TGTGCCAGCAGCTCCTCCGGGACAGGGGGCTCCGAGCAGTACTTC. This codes for CASSSSGTGGSEQYF.